The subject of this entry is one T cell receptor beta chain. No cognate antigen has been identified for it. No clone much larger than this one lies a single base away; base qualities are absent. The source of the sample is a study (dated by TCRdb to the mid-2010s). At the level of the whole study: The study tested whether tumor-infiltrating Tregs in breast cancer are recruited from blood Tregs or converted in situ from other CD4+ T cell subsets. Summary of the overall study and its limitations: Tumor memory CD4+ T cell TCR gene usage was found to cluster with blood and lymph node memory CD4+ cells and with lymph node naive CD4+ cells. Rather than covering whole repertoires, validation in the larger cohort was restricted to a single TCR beta V-J rearrangement. The TCR alpha and beta sequences of tumor-infiltrating Tregs showed the greatest overlap with tumor naive CD4+ T cells, followed by blood naive CD4+ T cells.

CD4+CD45RO+CD25- cells were isolated as memory CD4+ T cells. Tregs, naive and memory CD4+ T cells from tumor, blood and ipsilateral draining lymph nodes of five breast cancer patients underwent full-length TCR alpha and beta sequencing. Tumor tissue and lymph nodes from ipsilateral axillary dissection were perfused with PBS, minced and digested with collagenase I and hyaluronidase. Ficoll density gradient centrifugation was used to isolate mononuclear cells from lymph nodes or from more than 40 ml of peripheral blood. A purity exceeding 90% was confirmed by FACS for the sorted cell populations. Full-length TCR variable regions were amplified by 5' RACE PCR with constant-region reverse primers, and semi-nested PCR with Nested Universal Primer A was subsequently performed. The ReliaPrep RNA Cell Miniprep System was used to extract total RNA, which was then reverse transcribed into 5'RACE-ready cDNA with the SMARTer RACE 5'/3' Kit. Multiplex adaptors were used to barcode full-length TCR alpha and beta libraries, and the barcoded libraries were sequenced on an Illumina MiSeq. Per the authors' processing: For each of nine subset-tissue groups, sequencing data from the five patients were combined, and the groups were compared by unsupervised clustering of TCR gene usage. The Morisita-Horn index was used to calculate repertoire similarity, with shared sequences weighted by how much each contributed to each repertoire. The public sequencing data were trimmed at Q25 with fastp and processed into clonotypes with MiXCR by TCRdb, which kept only in-frame beta chains. For every CDR3 protein sequence, its rows merge into one entry that carries the most common genes and DNA. The V and J calls and clone size come from TCRdb's table, not from the authors' own analysis. This sample lists approximately 41,000 distinct CDR3 sequences; 29% were detected once. Around 3.5% of the sample comes from the top ten.

V loses 6 bases at its end and J loses 8 bases; junction bases beyond the gene matches: 8. The CDR3 measures 13 amino acids from cysteine to phenylalanine. Of the read, only the CDR3 DNA is kept; its 39 bases are in frame from base 1. CDR1 DFQATT and CDR2 SNEGSKA were looked up in the germline V gene (reference sequence). Sequenced material: memory CD4+ T cells sorted from a lymph node. Interpreted using the paper, the cell subset or site label stands for: memory CD4+ T cells, CD4+CD45RO+CD25-. This TCR was recovered from a female donor with breast cancer. The chain is encoded by TRBV20-1 joined to TRBJ2-1; the junction holds 9 bases that match TRBD2. The CDR3 region: CSAGLERGDEQFF. In nucleotides, the sequence is TGCAGTGCGGGCCTGGAGCGGGGGGATGAGCAGTTCTTC.